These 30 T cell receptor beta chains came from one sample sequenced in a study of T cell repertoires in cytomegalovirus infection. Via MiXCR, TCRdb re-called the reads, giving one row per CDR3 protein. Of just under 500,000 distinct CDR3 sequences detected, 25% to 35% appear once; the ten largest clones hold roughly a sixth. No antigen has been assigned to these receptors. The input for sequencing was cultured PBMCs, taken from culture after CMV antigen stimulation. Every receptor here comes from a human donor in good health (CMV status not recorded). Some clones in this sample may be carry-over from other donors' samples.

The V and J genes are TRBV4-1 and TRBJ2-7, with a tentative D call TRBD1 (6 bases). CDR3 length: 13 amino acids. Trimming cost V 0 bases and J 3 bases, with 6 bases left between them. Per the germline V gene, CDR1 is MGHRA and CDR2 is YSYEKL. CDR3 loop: CASSQEQGYEQYF. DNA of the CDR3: TGCGCCAGCAGCCAAGAACAGGGCTACGAGCAGTACTTC.

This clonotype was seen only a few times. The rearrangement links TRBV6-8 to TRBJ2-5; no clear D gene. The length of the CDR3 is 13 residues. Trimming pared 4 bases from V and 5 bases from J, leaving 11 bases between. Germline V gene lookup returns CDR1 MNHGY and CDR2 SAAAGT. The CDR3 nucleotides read TGTGCCAGCAGTTGGCTACCGCATGAGACCCAGTACTTC. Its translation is CASSWLPHETQYF.

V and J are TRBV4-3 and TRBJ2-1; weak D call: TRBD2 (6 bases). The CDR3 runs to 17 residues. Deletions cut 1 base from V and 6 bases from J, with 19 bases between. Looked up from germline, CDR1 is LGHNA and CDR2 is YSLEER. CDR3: CASSQAQTSRESNEQFF. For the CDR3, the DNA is TGCGCCAGCAGCCAAGCACAGACCAGCCGGGAGAGCAATGAGCAGTTCTTC.

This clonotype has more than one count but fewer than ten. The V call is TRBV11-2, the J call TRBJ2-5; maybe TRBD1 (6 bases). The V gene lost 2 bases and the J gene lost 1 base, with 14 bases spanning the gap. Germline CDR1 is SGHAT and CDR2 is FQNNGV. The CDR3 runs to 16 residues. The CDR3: CASSLTRSRGQETQYF. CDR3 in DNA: TGTGCCAGCAGCTTAACCCGTAGCAGGGGCCAAGAGACCCAGTACTTC. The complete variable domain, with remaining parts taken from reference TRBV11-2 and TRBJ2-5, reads EAGVAQSPRYKIIEKRQSVAFWCNPISGHATLYWYQQILGQGPKLLIQFQNNGVVDDSQLPKDRFSAERLKGVDSTLKIQPAKLEDSAVYLCASSLTRSRGQETQYFGPGTRLLVL.

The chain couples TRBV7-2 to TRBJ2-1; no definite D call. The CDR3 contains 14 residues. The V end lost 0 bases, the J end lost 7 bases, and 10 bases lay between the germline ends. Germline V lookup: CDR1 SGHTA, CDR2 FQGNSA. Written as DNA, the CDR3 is TGTGCCAGCAGCTTAGCCCGAGGCCCTAATGAGCAGTTCTTC. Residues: CASSLARGPNEQFF.

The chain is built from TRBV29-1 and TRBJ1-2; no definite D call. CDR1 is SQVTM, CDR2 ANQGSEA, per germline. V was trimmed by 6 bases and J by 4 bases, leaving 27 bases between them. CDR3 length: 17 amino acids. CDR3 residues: CSVRRRDPDKASYGYTF. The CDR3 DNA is TGCAGCGTCCGACGTCGAGACCCCGACAAAGCAAGCTATGGCTACACCTTC. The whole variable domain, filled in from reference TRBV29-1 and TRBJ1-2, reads SAVISQKPSRDICQRGTSLTIQCQVDSQVTMMFWYRQQPGQSLTLIATANQGSEATYESGFVIDKFPISRPNLTFSTLTVSNMSPEDSSIYLCSVRRRDPDKASYGYTFGSGTRLTVV.

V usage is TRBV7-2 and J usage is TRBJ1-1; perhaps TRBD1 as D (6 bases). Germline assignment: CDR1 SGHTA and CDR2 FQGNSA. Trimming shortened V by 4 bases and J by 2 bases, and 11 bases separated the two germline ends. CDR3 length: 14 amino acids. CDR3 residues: CASSWGRLNTEAFF. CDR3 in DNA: TGTGCCAGCAGCTGGGGGCGGTTAAACACTGAAGCTTTCTTT. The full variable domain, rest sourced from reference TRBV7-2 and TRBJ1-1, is GAGVSQSPSNKVTEKGKDVELRCDPISGHTALYWYRQSLGQGLEFLIYFQGNSAPDKSGLPSDRFSAERTGGSVSTLTIQRTQQEDSAVYLCASSWGRLNTEAFFGQGTRLTVV.

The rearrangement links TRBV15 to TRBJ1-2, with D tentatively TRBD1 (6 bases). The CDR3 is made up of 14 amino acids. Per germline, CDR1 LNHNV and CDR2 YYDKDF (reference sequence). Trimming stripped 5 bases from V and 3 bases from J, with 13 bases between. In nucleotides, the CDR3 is TGTGCCACCAGCCCGGGGGGCGCCTACTATGGCTACACCTTC. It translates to CATSPGGAYYGYTF.

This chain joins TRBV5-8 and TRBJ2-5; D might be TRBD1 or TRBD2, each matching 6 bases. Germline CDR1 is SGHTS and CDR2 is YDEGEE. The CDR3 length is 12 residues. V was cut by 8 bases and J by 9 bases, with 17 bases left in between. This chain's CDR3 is CASSYTGAPQYF. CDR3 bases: TGTGCCAGTTCTTACACGGGGGCCCCCCAGTACTTC. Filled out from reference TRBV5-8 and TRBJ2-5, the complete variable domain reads EAGVTQSPTHLIKTRGQQATLRCSPISGHTSVYWYQQALGLGLQFLLWYDEGEERNRGNFPPRFSGRQFPNYSSELNVNALELEDSALYLCASSYTGAPQYFGPGTRLLVL.

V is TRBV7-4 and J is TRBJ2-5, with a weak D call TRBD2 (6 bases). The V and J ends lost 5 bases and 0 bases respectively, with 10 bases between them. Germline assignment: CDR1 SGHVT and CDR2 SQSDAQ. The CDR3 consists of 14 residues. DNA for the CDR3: TGTGCCAGCAGCCCCCGGACTAACCAAGAGACCCAGTACTTC. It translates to CASSPRTNQETQYF.

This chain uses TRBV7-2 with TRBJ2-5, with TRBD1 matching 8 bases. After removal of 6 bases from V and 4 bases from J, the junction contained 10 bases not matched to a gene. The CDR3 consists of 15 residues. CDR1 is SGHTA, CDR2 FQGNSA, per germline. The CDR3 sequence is CASSPRGRGGETQYF. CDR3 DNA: TGTGCCAGCAGTCCCAGGGGGCGAGGGGGAGAGACCCAGTACTTC. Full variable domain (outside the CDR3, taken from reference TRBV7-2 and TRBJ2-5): GAGVSQSPSNKVTEKGKDVELRCDPISGHTALYWYRQSLGQGLEFLIYFQGNSAPDKSGLPSDRFSAERTGGSVSTLTIQRTQQEDSAVYLCASSPRGRGGETQYFGPGTRLLVL.

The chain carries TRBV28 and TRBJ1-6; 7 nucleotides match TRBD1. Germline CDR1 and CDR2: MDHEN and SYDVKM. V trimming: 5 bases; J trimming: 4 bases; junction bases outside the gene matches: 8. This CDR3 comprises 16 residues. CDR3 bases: TGTGCCAGCAGTCCCCGGGACAGTTTATATAATTCACCCCTCCACTTT. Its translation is CASSPRDSLYNSPLHF.

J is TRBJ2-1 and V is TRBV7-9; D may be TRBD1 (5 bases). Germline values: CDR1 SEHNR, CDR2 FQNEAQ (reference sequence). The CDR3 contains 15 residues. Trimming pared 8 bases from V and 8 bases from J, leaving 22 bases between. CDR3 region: CASRRQGDRLHEQFF. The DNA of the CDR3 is TGTGCCAGCCGTCGGCAAGGGGATCGGCTGCATGAGCAGTTCTTC.

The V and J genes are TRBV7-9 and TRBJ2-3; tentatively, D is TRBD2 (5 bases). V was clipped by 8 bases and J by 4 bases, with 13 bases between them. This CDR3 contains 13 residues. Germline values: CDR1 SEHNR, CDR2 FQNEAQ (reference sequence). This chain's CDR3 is CASDTEAPDTQYF. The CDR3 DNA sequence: TGTGCCAGCGATACGGAGGCCCCAGATACGCAGTATTTT. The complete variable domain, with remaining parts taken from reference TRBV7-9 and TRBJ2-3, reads DTGVSQNPRHKITKRGQNVTFRCDPISEHNRLYWYRQTLGQGPEFLTYFQNEAQLEKSRLLSDRFSAERPKGSFSTLEIQRTEQGDSAMYLCASDTEAPDTQYFGPGTRLTVL.

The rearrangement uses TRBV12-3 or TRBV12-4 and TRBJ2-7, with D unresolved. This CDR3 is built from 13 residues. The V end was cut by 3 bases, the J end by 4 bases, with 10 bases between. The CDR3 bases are TGTGCCAGCAGTTTGTCGACTGCTTACGAGCAGTACTTC. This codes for CASSLSTAYEQYF.

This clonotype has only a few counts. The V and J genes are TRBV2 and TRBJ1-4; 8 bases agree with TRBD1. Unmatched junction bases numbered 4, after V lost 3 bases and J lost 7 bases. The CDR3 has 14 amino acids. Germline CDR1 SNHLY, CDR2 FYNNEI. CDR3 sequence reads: CASSERTGSEKLFF. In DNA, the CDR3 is TGTGCCAGCAGTGAGAGGACAGGGAGTGAAAAACTGTTTTTT.

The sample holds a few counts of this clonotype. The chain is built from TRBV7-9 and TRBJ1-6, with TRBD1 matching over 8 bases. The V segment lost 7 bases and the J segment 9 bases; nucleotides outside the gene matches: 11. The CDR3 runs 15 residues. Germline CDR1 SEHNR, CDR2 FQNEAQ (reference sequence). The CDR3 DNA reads TGTGCCAGCACCCTCGGGACAGGCCTGGGTTCACCCCTCCACTTT. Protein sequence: CASTLGTGLGSPLHF.

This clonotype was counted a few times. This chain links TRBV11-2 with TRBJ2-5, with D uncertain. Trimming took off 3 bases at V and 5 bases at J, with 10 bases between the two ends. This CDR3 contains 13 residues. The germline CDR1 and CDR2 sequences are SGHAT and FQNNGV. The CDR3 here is CASSFGPPETQYF. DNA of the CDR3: TGTGCCAGCAGCTTCGGACCCCCGGAGACCCAGTACTTC. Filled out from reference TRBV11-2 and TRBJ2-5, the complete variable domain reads EAGVAQSPRYKIIEKRQSVAFWCNPISGHATLYWYQQILGQGPKLLIQFQNNGVVDDSQLPKDRFSAERLKGVDSTLKIQPAKLEDSAVYLCASSFGPPETQYFGPGTRLLVL.

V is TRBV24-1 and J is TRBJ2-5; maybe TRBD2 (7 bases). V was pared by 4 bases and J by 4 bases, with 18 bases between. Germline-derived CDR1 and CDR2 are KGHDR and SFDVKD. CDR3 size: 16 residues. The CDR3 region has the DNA TGTGCCACCAGTGAGGCCCGGGGGGCGCAGTCAGAGACCCAGTACTTC. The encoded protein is CATSEARGAQSETQYF.

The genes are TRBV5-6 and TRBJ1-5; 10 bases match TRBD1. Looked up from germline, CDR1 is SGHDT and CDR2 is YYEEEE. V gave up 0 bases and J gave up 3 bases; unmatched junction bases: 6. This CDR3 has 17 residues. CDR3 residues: CASSLEGQGLLNQPQHF. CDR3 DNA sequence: TGTGCCAGCAGCTTGGAGGGACAGGGGCTCCTCAATCAGCCCCAGCATTTT.

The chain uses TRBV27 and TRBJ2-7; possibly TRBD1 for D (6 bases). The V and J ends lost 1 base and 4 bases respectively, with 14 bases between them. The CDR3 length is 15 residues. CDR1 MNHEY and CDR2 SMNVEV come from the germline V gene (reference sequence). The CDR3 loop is CASSLYPSGTYEQYF. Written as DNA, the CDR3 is TGTGCCAGCAGTTTATATCCTTCAGGGACATACGAGCAGTACTTC.

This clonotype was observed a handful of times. The CDR3 here is CATSSGGRGETQYF. As DNA, the CDR3 is TGTGCCACCAGTTCTGGCGGGAGGGGTGAGACCCAGTACTTC. V gene TRBV24-1 combines with J gene TRBJ2-5; 9 positions match TRBD2. V dropped 6 bases and J dropped 5; count of bases not matched to a gene: 6. The CDR3 is 14 amino acids. Per the germline V gene, CDR1 is KGHDR and CDR2 is SFDVKD.

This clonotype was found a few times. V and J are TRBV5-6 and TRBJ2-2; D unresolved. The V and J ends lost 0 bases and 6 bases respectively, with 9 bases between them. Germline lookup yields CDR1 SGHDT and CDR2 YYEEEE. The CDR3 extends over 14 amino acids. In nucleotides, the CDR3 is TGTGCCAGCAGCTTGGGCCAGTACCCCGGGGAGCTGTTTTTT. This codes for CASSLGQYPGELFF.

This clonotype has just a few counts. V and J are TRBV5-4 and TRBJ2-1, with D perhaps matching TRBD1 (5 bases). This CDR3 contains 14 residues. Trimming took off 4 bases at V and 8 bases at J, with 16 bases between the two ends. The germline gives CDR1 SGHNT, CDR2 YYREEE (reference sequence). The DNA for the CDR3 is TGTGCCAGCAGCCGCCAGGGCAGGGTAGATGAGCAGTTCTTC. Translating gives CASSRQGRVDEQFF.

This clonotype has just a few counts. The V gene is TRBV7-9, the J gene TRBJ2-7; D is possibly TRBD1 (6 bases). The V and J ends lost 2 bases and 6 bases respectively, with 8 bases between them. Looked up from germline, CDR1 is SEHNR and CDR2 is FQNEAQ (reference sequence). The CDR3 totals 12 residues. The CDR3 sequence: CASSLKGVEQYF. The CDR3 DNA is TGTGCCAGCAGCTTAAAGGGGGTCGAGCAGTACTTC.

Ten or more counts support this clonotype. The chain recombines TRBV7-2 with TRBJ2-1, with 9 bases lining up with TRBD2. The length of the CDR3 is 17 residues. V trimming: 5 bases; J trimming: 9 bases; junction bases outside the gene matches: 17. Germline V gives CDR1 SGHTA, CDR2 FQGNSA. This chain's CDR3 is CASSKNPTSGPSGEQFF. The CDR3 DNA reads TGTGCCAGCAGCAAGAATCCAACTAGCGGGCCTAGTGGTGAGCAGTTCTTC.

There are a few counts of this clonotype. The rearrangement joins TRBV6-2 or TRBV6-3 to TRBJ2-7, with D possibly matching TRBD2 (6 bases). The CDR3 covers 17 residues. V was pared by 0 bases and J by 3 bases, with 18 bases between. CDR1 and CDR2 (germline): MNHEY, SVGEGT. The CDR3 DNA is TGTGCCAGCAGTTACTCTGGATTGAGACTAGGAATCTACGAGCAGTACTTC. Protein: CASSYSGLRLGIYEQYF.

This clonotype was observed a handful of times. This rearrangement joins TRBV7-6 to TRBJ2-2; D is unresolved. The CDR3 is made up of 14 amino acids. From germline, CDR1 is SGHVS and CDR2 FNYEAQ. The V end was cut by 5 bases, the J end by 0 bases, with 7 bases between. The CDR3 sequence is CASSTGPNTGELFF. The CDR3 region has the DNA TGTGCCAGCAGCACCGGGCCGAACACCGGGGAGCTGTTTTTT.

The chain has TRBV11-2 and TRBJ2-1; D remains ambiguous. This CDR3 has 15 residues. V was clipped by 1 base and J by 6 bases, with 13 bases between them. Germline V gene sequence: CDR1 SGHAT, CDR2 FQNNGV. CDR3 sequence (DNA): TGTGCCAGCAGCTTAGCCCTCCCCCCGTTCAATGAGCAGTTCTTC. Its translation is CASSLALPPFNEQFF.

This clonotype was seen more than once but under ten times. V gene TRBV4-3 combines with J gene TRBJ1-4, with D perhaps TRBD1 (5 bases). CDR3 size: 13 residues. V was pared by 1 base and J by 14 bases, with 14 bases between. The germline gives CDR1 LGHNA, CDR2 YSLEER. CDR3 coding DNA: TGCGCCAGCAGCCAAGCGTCCCAGGGTAGGCTGTTTTTT. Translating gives CASSQASQGRLFF.